One sample yielded the 22 T cell receptor beta chains listed below, sequenced in a study of blood T cell repertoires in COVID-19. Clones were sequenced by immunoSEQ multiplex PCR, and TCRdb holds only the in-frame ones, with some missing. The table records a few hundred thousand clones, approximately 84% of them present only once. Sequencing was done on a sample of PBMCs or T cells enriched from blood (not recorded which). The receptors derive from a man between 40 and 49 years old who had recovered from COVID-19.

CDR3 loop: CASSQFLAGVPSVYNEQFF. The DNA for the CDR3 is TGCGCCAGCAGCCAATTCCTAGCGGGAGTCCCCTCGGTATACAATGAGCAGTTCTTC. V gene TRBV4-1 combines with J gene TRBJ2-1; 10 bases map to TRBD2. V was clipped by 2 bases and J by 4 bases; unmatched bases: 14. The CDR3 totals 19 residues. Germline V gives CDR1 MGHRA, CDR2 YSYEKL.

CDR3 amino acids: CASSWGGAGNTIYF. In DNA, the CDR3 is TGCGCCAGCAGCTGGGGGGGAGCTGGAAACACCATATATTTT. The chain is built from TRBV5-1 and TRBJ1-3, with TRBD1 as a possible D gene (5 bases). V was cut by 3 bases and J by 2 bases, with 9 bases left in between. The germline CDR1 and CDR2 sequences are SGHRS and YFSETQ. The CDR3 covers 14 residues.

This clone occurred once. J is TRBJ1-1 and V is TRBV19, with D maybe TRBD1 (6 bases). In germline, CDR1 is LNHDA, CDR2 SQIVND (reference sequence). V was pared by 5 bases and J by 2 bases, with 24 bases between. The CDR3 extends over 18 amino acids. CDR3 in amino acids: CASSPQRQAGGINTEAFF. CDR3 coding DNA: TGTGCCAGTAGTCCTCAACGACAGGCCGGTGGGATCAACACTGAAGCTTTCTTT.

The chain recombines TRBV2 with TRBJ2-7, with TRBD1 as a possible D gene (5 bases). The CDR3 contains 13 residues. CDR1 SNHLY and CDR2 FYNNEI come from the germline V gene. The V and J ends lost 3 bases and 3 bases respectively, with 9 bases between them. In nucleotides, the CDR3 is TGTGCCAGCAGTGATCGACAGATCTACGAGCAGTACTTC. The encoded protein is CASSDRQIYEQYF.

This chain's CDR3 is CASSQGLAGVESYEQYF. CDR3 sequence (DNA): TGTGCCAGCAGCCAAGGGTTAGCGGGAGTGGAGTCCTACGAGCAGTACTTC. The chain has TRBV3-1 (or the pseudogene TRBV3-2) and TRBJ2-7, with 9 positions matching TRBD2. Trimming at V came to 1 base and at J to 1 base, leaving 8 bases not matched to a gene. Germline CDR1 and CDR2: LGHDT and YNNKEL (reference sequence). This CDR3 spans 17 amino acids.

This clone was seen only once. The rearrangement links TRBV2 to TRBJ2-2; 8 bases agree with TRBD2. From germline, CDR1 is SNHLY and CDR2 FYNNEI. The CDR3 consists of 16 residues. The ends lost 5 bases at V and 0 bases at J; junction bases unmatched: 5. Here the CDR3 DNA reads TGTGCCAGCAGTCTCTTGGGACTAGCGAACACCGGGGAGCTGTTTTTT. This codes for CASSLLGLANTGELFF.

CDR3 bases: TGTGCCACCAGCAGTCACGGGGGGGCCGGGGAGCTGTTTTTT. Translated, it gives CATSSHGGAGELFF. The chain carries TRBV15 and TRBJ2-2, with TRBD2 identical over 8 bases. CDR3 length equals 14 residues. Germline CDR1 is LNHNV and CDR2 is YYDKDF (reference sequence). V was pared by 3 bases and J by 6 bases, with 3 bases of the junction left unmatched.

Comment on this clone: Other DNA sequences from this sample encode an identical CDR3 as well. The rearrangement uses TRBV5-1 and TRBJ1-3; D possibly corresponds to TRBD1 (5 bases). CDR1 SGHRS and CDR2 YFSETQ come from the germline V gene. Trimming took 4 bases from V and 4 from J, leaving 9 bases between them. The CDR3 extends over 13 amino acids. This chain's CDR3 is CASSPGSGNTIYF. Written as DNA, the CDR3 is TGCGCCAGCAGCCCAGGGTCAGGAAACACCATATATTTT.

The chain employs TRBV6-5 and TRBJ1-2; D not certain. CDR3 length: 12 amino acids. Trimming removed 5 bases from V and 2 bases from J, with 6 bases in between. The germline V gene encodes CDR1 MNHEY and CDR2 SVGAGI. The CDR3 nucleotides are TGTGCCAGCAGTAGGAGGAACTATGGCTACACCTTC. This gives the protein CASSRRNYGYTF.

V gene TRBV7-9 combines with J gene TRBJ2-7; D perhaps matches TRBD2 (7 bases). Per germline, CDR1 SEHNR and CDR2 FQNEAQ (reference sequence). The CDR3 sequence is 17 residues long. Trimming removed 3 bases at V and 1 base at J, with 19 bases between. The CDR3 nucleotides are TGTGCCAGCAGCTTCCCCGGAGGCGGGGGCCCTTCCTACGAGCAGTACTTC. Protein product: CASSFPGGGGPSYEQYF.

V usage is TRBV28 and J usage is TRBJ1-2; 9 bases are shared with TRBD1. CDR3 length: 14 residues. Germline CDR1 is MDHEN and CDR2 is SYDVKM. V was pared by 6 bases and J by 7 bases, with 9 bases of the junction left unmatched. CDR3 loop: CASSPDRGIGGYTF. CDR3 nucleotide sequence: TGTGCCAGCAGCCCGGACAGGGGAATTGGTGGCTACACCTTC.

This chain joins TRBV29-1 and TRBJ2-1; 11 positions agree with TRBD2. J lost 8 bases, V lost 0 bases, and 6 bases had no gene match. The CDR3 runs 15 residues. CDR1 is SQVTM and CDR2 is ANQGSEA in the germline V gene. The chain's CDR3 is CSVEEYTSGSDEQFF. CDR3 coding DNA: TGCAGCGTTGAAGAATATACTAGCGGGAGCGATGAGCAGTTCTTC.

This clone showed up just once. V gene TRBV11-3 combines with J gene TRBJ2-5; 9 bases fit TRBD2. The CDR3 spans 15 residues. With V trimmed by 4 bases and J by 5 bases, 8 bases remained unmatched. Germline V gene sequence: CDR1 SGHNT, CDR2 YENEEA. The CDR3 region has the DNA TGTGCCAGCAGCTCACGTAGCGGGAGAGTTGAGACCCAGTACTTC. Translation gives CASSSRSGRVETQYF.

V usage is TRBV28 and J usage is TRBJ1-2; 7 nucleotides line up with TRBD1. This CDR3 region has 10 residues. Germline-derived CDR1 and CDR2 are MDHEN and SYDVKM. The V segment lost 10 bases and the J segment 8 bases; nucleotides outside the gene matches: 4. The CDR3 DNA is TGTGCCACGACAGGGAACGGCTACACCTTC. It specifies CATTGNGYTF.

In its sample, this clone was seen a few times. The V and J genes are TRBV10-1 and TRBJ1-5; 7 bases fit TRBD1. This CDR3 has 13 amino acids. The junction had 1 base not matched to a gene; V was cut back by 2 bases and J by 6 bases. Germline CDR1 reads WNHNN; CDR2 reads SYGVQD (reference sequence). CDR3 sequence reads: CASSEAGGQPQHF. Written as DNA, the CDR3 is TGCGCCAGCAGTGAGGCAGGGGGTCAGCCCCAGCATTTT.

This chain links TRBV5-1 with TRBJ1-6, with 10 bases lining up with TRBD1. The CDR3 covers 16 residues. The V gene's germline CDR1 is SGHRS and CDR2 YFSETQ. V was clipped by 5 bases and J by 7 bases; unmatched bases: 9. DNA for the CDR3: TGCGCCAGCAGATCCGGACAGGGGGTGAGGAATTCACCCCTCCACTTT. Amino acids: CASRSGQGVRNSPLHF.

The chain joins TRBV5-1 to TRBJ2-1; a weak D match, TRBD2 (6 bases). The CDR3 contains 14 residues. CDR1 SGHRS and CDR2 YFSETQ come from the germline V gene. Trimming left V 4 bases short and J 3 bases short, with 11 bases between. This CDR3 is CASSRDFNYNEQFF. For the CDR3, the DNA is TGCGCCAGCAGCCGGGACTTCAACTACAATGAGCAGTTCTTC.

The genes are TRBV3-1 (or the pseudogene TRBV3-2) and TRBJ1-6; D not certain. Trimming stripped 4 bases from V and 9 bases from J, with 7 bases between. CDR3 size: 12 residues. Germline CDR1 and CDR2: LGHDT and YNNKEL (reference sequence). The CDR3 region has the DNA TGTGCCAGCAGCCCTCTAGGTTCACCCCTCCACTTT. Encoded protein: CASSPLGSPLHF.

The V gene is TRBV6-5, the J gene TRBJ1-3, with D maybe TRBD1 (5 bases). The CDR3 is 14 residues long. Germline V gene sequence: CDR1 MNHEY, CDR2 SVGAGI. V lost 2 bases to trimming and J lost 3 bases, with 8 bases between them. The CDR3 coding sequence is TGTGCCAGCAGTTACGGGGGGGTTGGAAACACCATATATTTT. Translation gives CASSYGGVGNTIYF.

The chain employs TRBV5-1 and TRBJ2-7; the D gene is possibly TRBD1 (6 bases). The V and J ends lost 1 base and 2 bases respectively, with 10 bases between them. The CDR3 is made up of 14 amino acids. The germline V gene has CDR1 SGHRS and CDR2 YFSETQ. The CDR3 protein is CASSLQQGTYEQYF. The CDR3 coding sequence is TGCGCCAGCAGCTTGCAGCAGGGGACCTACGAGCAGTACTTC.

The chain has TRBV11-2 and TRBJ1-2; 7 bases are shared with TRBD1. The CDR3 length is 13 residues. V lost 7 bases and J lost 4; bases outside the gene matches: 6. From germline, CDR1 is SGHAT and CDR2 FQNNGV. CDR3 in amino acids: CASTSTGTYGYTF. CDR3 DNA sequence: TGTGCCAGCACCTCGACAGGGACCTATGGCTACACCTTC.

The rearrangement joins TRBV6-5 to TRBJ1-1, with D hard to call. CDR1 and CDR2 (germline): MNHEY, SVGAGI. V was shortened by 0 bases and J by 5 bases, with 10 bases between the two germline ends. The CDR3 runs 14 residues. The CDR3 region is CASSYSQEATEAFF. Here the CDR3 DNA reads TGTGCCAGCAGTTACTCGCAGGAGGCTACTGAAGCTTTCTTT.